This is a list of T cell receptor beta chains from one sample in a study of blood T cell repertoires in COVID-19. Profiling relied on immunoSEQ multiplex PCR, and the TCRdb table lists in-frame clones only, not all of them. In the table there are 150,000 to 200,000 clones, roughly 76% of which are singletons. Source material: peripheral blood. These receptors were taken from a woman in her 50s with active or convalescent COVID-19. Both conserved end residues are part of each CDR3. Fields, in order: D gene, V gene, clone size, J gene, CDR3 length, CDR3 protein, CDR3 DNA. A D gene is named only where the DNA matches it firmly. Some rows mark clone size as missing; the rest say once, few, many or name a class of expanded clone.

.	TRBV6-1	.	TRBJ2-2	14	CASSDRGDTGELFF	TGTGCCAGCAGTGACAGGGGTGACACCGGGGAGCTGTTTTTT
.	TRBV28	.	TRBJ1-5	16	CASSSPAGASNQPQHF	TGTGCCAGCAGTTCACCCGCAGGGGCCAGCAATCAGCCCCAGCATTTT
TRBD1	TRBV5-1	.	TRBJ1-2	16	CASSLDGQGLRHGYTF	TGCGCCAGCAGCTTGGACGGACAGGGACTTCGTCATGGCTACACCTTC
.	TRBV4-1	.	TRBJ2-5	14	CASSQDGNIETQYF	TGCGCCAGCAGCCAAGACGGGAACATAGAGACCCAGTACTTC
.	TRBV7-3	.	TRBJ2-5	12	CASSAGKETQYF	TGTGCCAGCAGCGCAGGGAAAGAGACCCAGTACTTC
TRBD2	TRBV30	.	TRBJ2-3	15	CAWGGLAGAGDTQYF	TGTGCCTGGGGGGGACTAGCGGGGGCTGGGGATACGCAGTATTTT
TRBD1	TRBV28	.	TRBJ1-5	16	CVAGTGSFYSNQPQHF	TGTGTCGCCGGGACAGGGAGTTTTTATAGCAATCAGCCCCAGCATTTT
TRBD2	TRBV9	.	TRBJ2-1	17	CASSVVPSGSSYNEQFF	TGTGCCAGCAGCGTAGTGCCTAGCGGGAGCTCCTACAATGAGCAGTTCTTC
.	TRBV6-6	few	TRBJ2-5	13	CASSTDPQVSQYF	TGTGCCAGCAGTACGGACCCACAGGTGTCCCAGTACTTC
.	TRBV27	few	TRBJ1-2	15	CASSFGRNTEDGYTF	TGTGCCAGCAGTTTTGGTCGCAACACGGAGGATGGCTACACCTTC
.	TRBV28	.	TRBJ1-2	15	CASSLSGPSNRGYTF	TGTGCCAGCAGTCTCTCGGGCCCCTCCAACAGGGGCTACACCTTC
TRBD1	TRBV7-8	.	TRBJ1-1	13	CASSLGQGTEAFF	TGTGCCAGCAGCTTGGGACAGGGGACTGAAGCTTTCTTT
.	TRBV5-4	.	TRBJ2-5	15	CASSLGSSIQETQYF	TGTGCCAGCAGCTTGGGATCTAGCATCCAAGAGACCCAGTACTTC
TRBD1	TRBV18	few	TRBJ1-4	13	CASSQGASEKLFF	TGTGCCAGCTCGCAGGGGGCGAGTGAAAAACTGTTTTTT
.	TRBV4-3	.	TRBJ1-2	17	CASSQDLGGSRYYGYTF	TGCGCCAGCAGCCAAGATCTAGGAGGCAGCCGGTACTATGGCTACACCTTC
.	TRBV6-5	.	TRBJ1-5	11	CASSYEQPQHF	TGTGCCAGCAGTTATGAGCAGCCCCAGCATTTT
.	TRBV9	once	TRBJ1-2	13	CASSVGGIGGYTF	TGTGCCAGCAGCGTAGGCGGGATTGGTGGCTACACCTTC
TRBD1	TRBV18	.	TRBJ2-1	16	CASSPPTGTVNNEQFF	TGTGCCAGCTCACCACCCACCGGGACAGTTAACAATGAGCAGTTCTTC